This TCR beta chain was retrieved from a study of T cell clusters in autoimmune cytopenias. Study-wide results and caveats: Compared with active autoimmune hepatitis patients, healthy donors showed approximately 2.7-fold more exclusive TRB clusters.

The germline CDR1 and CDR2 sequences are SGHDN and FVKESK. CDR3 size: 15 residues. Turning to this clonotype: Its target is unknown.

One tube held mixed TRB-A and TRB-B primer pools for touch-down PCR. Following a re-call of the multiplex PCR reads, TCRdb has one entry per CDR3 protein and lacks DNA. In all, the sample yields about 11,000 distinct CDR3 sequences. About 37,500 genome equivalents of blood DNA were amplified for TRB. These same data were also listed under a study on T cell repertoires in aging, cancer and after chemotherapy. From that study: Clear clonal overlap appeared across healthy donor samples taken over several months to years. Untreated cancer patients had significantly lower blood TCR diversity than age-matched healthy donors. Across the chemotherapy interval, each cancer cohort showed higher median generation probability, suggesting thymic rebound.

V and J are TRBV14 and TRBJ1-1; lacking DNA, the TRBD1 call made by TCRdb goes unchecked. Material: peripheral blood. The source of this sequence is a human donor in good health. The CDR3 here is CASSPRQGLNTEAFF.